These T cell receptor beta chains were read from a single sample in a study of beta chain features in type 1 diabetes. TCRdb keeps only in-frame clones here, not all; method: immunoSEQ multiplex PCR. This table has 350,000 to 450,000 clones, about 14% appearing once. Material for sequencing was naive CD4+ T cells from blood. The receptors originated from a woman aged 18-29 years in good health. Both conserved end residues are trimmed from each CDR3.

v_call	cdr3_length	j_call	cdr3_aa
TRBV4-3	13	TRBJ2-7	ASSRTGTGGDEQY
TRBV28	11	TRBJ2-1	AIGLAVYNEQF
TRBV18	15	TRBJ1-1	ASSPTMPGQPNTEAF
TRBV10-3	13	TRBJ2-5	AISLRGEGQETQY
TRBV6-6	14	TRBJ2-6	ASSRQGLVGANVLT
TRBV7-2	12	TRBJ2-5	ASSLASLQETQY
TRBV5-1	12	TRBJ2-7	ASQSQGSSYEQY
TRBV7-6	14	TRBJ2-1	ASSRRTSGGANEQF
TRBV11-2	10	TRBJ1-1	ASSSKNTEAF
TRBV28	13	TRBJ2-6	ASSFRGSGANVLT